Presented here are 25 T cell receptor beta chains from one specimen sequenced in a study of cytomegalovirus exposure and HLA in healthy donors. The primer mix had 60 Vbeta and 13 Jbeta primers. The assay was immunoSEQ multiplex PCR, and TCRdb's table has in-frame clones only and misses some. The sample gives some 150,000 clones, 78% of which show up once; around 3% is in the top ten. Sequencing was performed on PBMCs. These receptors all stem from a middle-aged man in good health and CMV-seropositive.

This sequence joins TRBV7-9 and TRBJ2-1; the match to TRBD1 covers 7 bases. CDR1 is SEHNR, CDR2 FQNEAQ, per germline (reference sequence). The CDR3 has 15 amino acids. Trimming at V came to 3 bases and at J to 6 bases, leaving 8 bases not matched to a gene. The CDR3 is CASSFEGQIFNEQFF. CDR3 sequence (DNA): TGTGCCAGCAGCTTCGAGGGACAGATATTCAATGAGCAGTTCTTC.

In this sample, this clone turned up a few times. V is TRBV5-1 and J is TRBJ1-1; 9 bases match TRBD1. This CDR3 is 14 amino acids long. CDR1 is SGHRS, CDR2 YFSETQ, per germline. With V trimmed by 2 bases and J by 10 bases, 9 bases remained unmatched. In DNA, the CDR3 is TGCGCCAGCAGCTTCCGGGACAGGGATTTGAGAGCTTTCTTT. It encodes CASSFRDRDLRAFF.

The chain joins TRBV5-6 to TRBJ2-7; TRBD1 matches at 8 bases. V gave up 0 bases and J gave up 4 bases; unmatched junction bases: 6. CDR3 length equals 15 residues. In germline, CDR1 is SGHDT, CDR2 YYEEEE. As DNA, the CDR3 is TGTGCCAGCAGCTTGGGCGGGACAGGTTCTTACGAGCAGTACTTC. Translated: CASSLGGTGSYEQYF.

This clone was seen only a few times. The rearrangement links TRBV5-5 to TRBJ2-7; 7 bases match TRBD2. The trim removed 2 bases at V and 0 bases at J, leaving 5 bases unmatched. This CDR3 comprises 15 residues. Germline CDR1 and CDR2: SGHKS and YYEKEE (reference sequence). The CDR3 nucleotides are TGTGCCAGCAGCTTCGGCGGCGGGAGCTCCTACGAGCAGTACTTC. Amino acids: CASSFGGGSSYEQYF.

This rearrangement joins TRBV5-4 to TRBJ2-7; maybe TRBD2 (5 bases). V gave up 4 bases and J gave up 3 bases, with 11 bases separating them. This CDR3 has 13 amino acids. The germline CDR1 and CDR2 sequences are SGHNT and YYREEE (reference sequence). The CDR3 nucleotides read TGTGCCAGCAGCCTGGTAGGAGGCTACGAGCAGTACTTC. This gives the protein CASSLVGGYEQYF.

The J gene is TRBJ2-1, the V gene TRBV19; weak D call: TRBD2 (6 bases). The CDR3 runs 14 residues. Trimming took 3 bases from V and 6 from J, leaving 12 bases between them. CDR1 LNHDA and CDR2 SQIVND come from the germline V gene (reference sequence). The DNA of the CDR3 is TGTGCCAGTAGTATTGAGCGGGCGGCCAATGAGCAGTTCTTC. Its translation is CASSIERAANEQFF.

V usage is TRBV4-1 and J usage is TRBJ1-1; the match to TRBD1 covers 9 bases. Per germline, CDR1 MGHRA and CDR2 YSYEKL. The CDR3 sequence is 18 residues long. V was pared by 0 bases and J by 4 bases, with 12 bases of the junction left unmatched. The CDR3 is CASSQDPTGTGMGTEAFF. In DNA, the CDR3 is TGCGCCAGCAGCCAAGACCCAACCGGGACAGGGATGGGCACTGAAGCTTTCTTT.

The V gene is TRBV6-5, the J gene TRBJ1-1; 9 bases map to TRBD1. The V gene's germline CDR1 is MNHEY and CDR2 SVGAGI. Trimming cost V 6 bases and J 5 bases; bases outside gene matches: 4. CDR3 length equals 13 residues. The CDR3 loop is CASSTGGWTEAFF. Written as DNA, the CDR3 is TGTGCCAGCAGCACAGGGGGCTGGACTGAAGCTTTCTTT.

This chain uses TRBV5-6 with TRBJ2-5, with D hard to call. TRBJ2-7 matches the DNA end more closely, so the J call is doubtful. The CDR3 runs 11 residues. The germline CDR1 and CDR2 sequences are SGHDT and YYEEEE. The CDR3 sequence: CASSLYSEQYF. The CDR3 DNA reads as TGTGCCAGCAGCTTGTATTCCGAGCAGTACTTC.

CDR3 DNA: TGTGCCAGCAAGGTATATGAGGGACAGGGAAGGAATAACTATGGCTACACCTTC. The encoded protein is CASKVYEGQGRNNYGYTF. V usage is TRBV13 and J usage is TRBJ1-2, with 9 positions matching TRBD1. V trimming: 7 bases; J trimming: 1 base; junction bases outside the gene matches: 16. Germline V gene data show CDR1 as PRHDT and CDR2 as FYEKMQ (reference sequence). This CDR3 is 18 amino acids long. Complete variable domain (other parts from reference TRBV13 and TRBJ1-2): AAGVIQSPRHLIKEKRETATLKCYPIPRHDTVYWYQQGPGQDPQFLISFYEKMQSDKGSIPDRFSAQQFSDYHSELNMSSLELGDSALYFCASKVYEGQGRNNYGYTFGSGTRLTVV.

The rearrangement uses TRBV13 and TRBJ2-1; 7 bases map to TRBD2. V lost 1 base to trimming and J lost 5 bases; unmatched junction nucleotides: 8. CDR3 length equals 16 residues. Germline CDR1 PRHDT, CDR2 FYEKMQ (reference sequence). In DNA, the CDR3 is TGTGCCAGCAGCTTAGAGGGCGGGAGTCTCGACAATGAGCAGTTCTTC. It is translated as CASSLEGGSLDNEQFF.

The CDR3 DNA reads as TGTGCCAGCAGCAGCCAACCGGGACTCACCGGGGAGCTGTTTTTT. Its translation: CASSSQPGLTGELFF. V gene TRBV7-3 combines with J gene TRBJ2-2; D may be TRBD2 (6 bases). The CDR3 extends over 15 amino acids. Germline V gives CDR1 SGHTA, CDR2 FQGTGA. Trimming cost V 5 bases and J 4 bases, with 14 bases left between them.

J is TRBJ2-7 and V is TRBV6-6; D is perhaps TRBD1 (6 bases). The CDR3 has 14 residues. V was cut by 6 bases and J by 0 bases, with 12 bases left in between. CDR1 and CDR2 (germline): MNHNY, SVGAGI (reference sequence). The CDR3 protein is CASRGTGTSYEQYF. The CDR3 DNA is TGTGCCAGCAGGGGCACAGGGACCTCCTACGAGCAGTACTTC.

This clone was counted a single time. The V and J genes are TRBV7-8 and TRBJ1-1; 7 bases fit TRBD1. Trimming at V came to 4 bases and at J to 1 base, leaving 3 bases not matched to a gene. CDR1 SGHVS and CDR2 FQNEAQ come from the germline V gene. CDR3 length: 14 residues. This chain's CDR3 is CASSWDSQNTEAFF. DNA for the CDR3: TGTGCCAGCAGCTGGGACAGCCAGAACACTGAAGCTTTCTTT. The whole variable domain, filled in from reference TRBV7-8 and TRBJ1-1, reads GAGVSQSPRYKVAKRGQDVALRCDPISGHVSLFWYQQALGQGPEFLTYFQNEAQLDKSGLPSDRFFAERPEGSVSTLKIQRTQQEDSAVYLCASSWDSQNTEAFFGQGTRLTVV.

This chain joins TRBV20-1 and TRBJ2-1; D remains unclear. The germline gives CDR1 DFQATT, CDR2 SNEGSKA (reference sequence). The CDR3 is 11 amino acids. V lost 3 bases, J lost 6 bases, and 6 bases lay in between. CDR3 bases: TGCAGTGCTAGCCCCCTCAATGAGCAGTTCTTC. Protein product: CSASPLNEQFF.

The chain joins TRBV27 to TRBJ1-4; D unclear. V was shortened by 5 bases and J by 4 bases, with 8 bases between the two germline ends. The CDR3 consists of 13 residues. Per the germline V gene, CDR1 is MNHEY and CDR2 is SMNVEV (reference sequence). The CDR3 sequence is CASSPGINEKLFF. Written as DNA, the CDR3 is TGTGCCAGCAGTCCGGGGATTAATGAAAAACTGTTTTTT.

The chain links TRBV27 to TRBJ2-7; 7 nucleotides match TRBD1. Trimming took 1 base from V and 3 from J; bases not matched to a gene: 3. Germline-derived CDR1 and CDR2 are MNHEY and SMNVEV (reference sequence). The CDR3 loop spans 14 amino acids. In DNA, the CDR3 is TGTGCCAGCAGTTTATGGGACAGCCACTACGAGCAGTACTTC. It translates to CASSLWDSHYEQYF.

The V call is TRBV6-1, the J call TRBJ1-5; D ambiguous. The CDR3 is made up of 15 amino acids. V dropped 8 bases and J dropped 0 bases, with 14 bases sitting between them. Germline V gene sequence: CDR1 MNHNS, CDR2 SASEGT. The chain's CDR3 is CASGGSSYSNQPQHF. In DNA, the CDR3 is TGTGCCAGCGGAGGGAGCTCTTATAGCAATCAGCCCCAGCATTTT.

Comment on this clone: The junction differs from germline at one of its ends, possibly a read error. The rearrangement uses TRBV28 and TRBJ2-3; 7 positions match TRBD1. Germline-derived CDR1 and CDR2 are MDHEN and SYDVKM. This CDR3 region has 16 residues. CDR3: CANSFRSSQGADTQYF. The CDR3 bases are TGTGCCAACAGTTTCCGTAGTTCCCAGGGGGCAGATACGCAGTATTTT.

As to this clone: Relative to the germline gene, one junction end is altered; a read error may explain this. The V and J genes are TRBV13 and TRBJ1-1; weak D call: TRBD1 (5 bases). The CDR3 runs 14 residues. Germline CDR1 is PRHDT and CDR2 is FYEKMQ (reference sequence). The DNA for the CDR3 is TGTGCCAGCAGCCTCGGGGGGGGTGGACCCGACCCTTTATTT. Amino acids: CASSLGGGGPDPLF.

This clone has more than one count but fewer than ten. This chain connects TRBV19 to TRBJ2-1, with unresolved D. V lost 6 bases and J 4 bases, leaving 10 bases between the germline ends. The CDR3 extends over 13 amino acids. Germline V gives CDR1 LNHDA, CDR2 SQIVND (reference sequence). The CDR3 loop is CASSRQQYNEQFF. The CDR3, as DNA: TGTGCCAGTAGCAGGCAGCAATACAATGAGCAGTTCTTC.

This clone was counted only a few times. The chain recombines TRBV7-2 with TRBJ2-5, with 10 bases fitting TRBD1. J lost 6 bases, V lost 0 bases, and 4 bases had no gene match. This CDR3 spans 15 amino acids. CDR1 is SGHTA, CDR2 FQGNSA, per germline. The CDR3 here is CASSLAWTGGQTQYF. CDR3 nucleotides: TGTGCCAGCAGCTTAGCCTGGACAGGGGGGCAGACCCAGTACTTC. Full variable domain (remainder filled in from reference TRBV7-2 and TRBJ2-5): GAGVSQSPSNKVTEKGKDVELRCDPISGHTALYWYRQSLGQGLEFLIYFQGNSAPDKSGLPSDRFSAERTGGSVSTLTIQRTQQEDSAVYLCASSLAWTGGQTQYFGPGTRLLVL.

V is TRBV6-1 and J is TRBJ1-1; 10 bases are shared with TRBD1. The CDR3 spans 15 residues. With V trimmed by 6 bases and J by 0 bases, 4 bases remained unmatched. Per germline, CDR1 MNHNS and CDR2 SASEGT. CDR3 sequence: CASRTGGVMNTEAFF. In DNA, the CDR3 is TGTGCCAGCAGGACAGGGGGCGTTATGAACACTGAAGCTTTCTTT.

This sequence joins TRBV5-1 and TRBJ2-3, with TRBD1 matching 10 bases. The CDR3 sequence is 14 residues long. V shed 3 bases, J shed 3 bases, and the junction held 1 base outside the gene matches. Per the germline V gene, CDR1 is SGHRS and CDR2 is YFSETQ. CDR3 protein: CASSWDRGTDTQYF. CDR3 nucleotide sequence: TGCGCCAGCAGCTGGGACAGGGGAACAGATACGCAGTATTTT.

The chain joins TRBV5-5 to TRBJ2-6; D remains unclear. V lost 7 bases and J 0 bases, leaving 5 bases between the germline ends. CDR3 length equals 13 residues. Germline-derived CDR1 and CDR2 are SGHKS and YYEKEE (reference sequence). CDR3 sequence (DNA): TGTGCCAGCTACTCCTCTGGGGCCAACGTCCTGACTTTC. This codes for CASYSSGANVLTF.